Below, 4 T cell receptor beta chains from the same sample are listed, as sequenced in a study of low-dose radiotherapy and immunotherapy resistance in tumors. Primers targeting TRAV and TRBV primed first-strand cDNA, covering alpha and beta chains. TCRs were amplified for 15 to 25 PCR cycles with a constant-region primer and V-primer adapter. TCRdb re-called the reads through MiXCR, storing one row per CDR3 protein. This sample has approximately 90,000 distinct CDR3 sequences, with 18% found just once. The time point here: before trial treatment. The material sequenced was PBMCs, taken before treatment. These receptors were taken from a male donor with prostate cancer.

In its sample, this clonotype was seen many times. CDR3 region: CASTERGITDTQYF. The CDR3 DNA reads TGCGCCAGCACGGAGCGGGGGATCACAGATACGCAGTATTTT. The chain uses TRBV10-2 and TRBJ2-3, with 8 positions matching TRBD2. Trimming at V came to 7 bases and at J to 2 bases, leaving 5 bases not matched to a gene. The CDR3 runs to 14 residues. Germline loops: CDR1 WSHSY, CDR2 SAAADI.

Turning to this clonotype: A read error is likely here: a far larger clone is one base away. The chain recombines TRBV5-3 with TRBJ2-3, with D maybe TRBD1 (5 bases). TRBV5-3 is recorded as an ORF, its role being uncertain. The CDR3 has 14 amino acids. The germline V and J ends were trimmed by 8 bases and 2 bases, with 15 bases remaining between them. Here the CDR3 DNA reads TGTGCCAGCACCTTGGAACAGGACACAGATACGCAGTATTTT. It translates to CASTLEQDTDTQYF.

CDR3: CASSGGGSVTEAFF. The CDR3, as DNA: TGTGCCAGCAGTGGCGGGGGCAGTGTCACTGAAGCTTTCTTT. The chain couples TRBV6-2 or TRBV6-3 to TRBJ1-1; D possibly corresponds to TRBD1 (6 bases). Trimming cost V 5 bases and J 4 bases, with 14 bases left between them. Germline CDR1 reads MNHEY; CDR2 reads SVGEGT. This CDR3 is 14 amino acids long.

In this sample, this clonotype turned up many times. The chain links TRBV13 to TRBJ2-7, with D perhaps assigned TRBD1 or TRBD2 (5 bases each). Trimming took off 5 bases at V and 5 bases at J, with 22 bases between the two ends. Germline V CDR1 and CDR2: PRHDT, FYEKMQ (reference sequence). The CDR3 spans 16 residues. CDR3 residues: CASSLTYSGTPHEQYF. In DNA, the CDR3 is TGTGCCAGCAGCCTAACTTACTCCGGGACCCCCCACGAGCAGTACTTC.